These T cell receptor beta chains were read from a single sample in a study of Ad26.COV2.S vaccination and SARS-CoV-2 variants. This table comes from immunoSEQ multiplex PCR, and its TCRdb copy is limited to in-frame clones, with some not included. This sample has hundreds of thousands of clones, with roughly 81% found just once. The specimen comprised peripheral blood, sampled in a trial of Ad26.COV2.S vaccine versus placebo. These receptors all come from a person aged 18-60 years who received the Ad26.COV2.S COVID-19 vaccine or a placebo. Each CDR3 is given with its conserved first and last residue. Fields, in order: D gene, V gene, clone size, J gene, CDR3 DNA, CDR3 protein. The D gene is left open where the match is weak. Where a row states a size, it is once, few, many or the class of an expanded clone; other rows omit it.

D: .
V: TRBV19
size: .
J: TRBJ1-6
DNA: TGTGCCAGTACGGGGCAACGGATGTATAATTCACCCCTCCACTTT
CDR3: CASTGQRMYNSPLHF

D: .
V: TRBV11-2
size: .
J: TRBJ2-2
DNA: TGTGCCAGCAGCTTAGTAACGCCGTCGAACACCGGGGAGCTGTTTTTT
CDR3: CASSLVTPSNTGELFF

D: TRBD2
V: TRBV7-6
size: .
J: TRBJ2-3
DNA: TGTGCCAGCAGCTTAGGCCCGACTAGCCGGAAAGATACGCAGTATTTT
CDR3: CASSLGPTSRKDTQYF

D: .
V: TRBV18
size: .
J: TRBJ2-1
DNA: TGTGCCAGCTCACCACTTAGTCAGGGCTCCTACAATGAGCAGTTCTTC
CDR3: CASSPLSQGSYNEQFF

D: TRBD1
V: TRBV19
size: .
J: TRBJ2-5
DNA: TGTGCCAGTAGAGACAGGGACAAGGGGGAGACCCAGTACTTC
CDR3: CASRDRDKGETQYF

D: .
V: TRBV11-2
size: .
J: TRBJ2-1
DNA: TGTGCCAGCAGCTTAGACCCCCCTCAGCGGGCCCCGTATAGCGAGCAGTTCTTC
CDR3: CASSLDPPQRAPYSEQFF

D: TRBD2
V: TRBV5-4
size: .
J: TRBJ2-1
DNA: TGTGCCAGCAGCTTACAAGCGGGGGTGGACAATGAGCAGTTCTTC
CDR3: CASSLQAGVDNEQFF

D: .
V: TRBV6-2/TRBV6-3
size: .
J: TRBJ2-7
DNA: TGTGCCAGCAGTTCTAACTCTGCTGGGAGCGAGCAGTACTTC
CDR3: CASSSNSAGSEQYF

D: .
V: TRBV28
size: .
J: TRBJ1-5
DNA: TGTGCCAGCAGTTTATTGGGAGGGCCCAATCAGCCCCAGCATTTT
CDR3: CASSLLGGPNQPQHF

D: TRBD1
V: TRBV19
size: .
J: TRBJ1-2
DNA: TGTGCCAGTAGTAGTAGAGACAGGGCAATCTATGGCTACACCTTC
CDR3: CASSSRDRAIYGYTF

D: TRBD1
V: TRBV5-4
size: .
J: TRBJ2-7
DNA: TGTGCCAGCAGCTGGACAGGGGGTTCCTACGAGCAGTACTTC
CDR3: CASSWTGGSYEQYF

D: TRBD1
V: TRBV5-5
size: .
J: TRBJ1-2
DNA: TGTGCCAGCAGCCGTCCGGGACAGTTAGCTAACTATGGCTACACCTTC
CDR3: CASSRPGQLANYGYTF

D: .
V: TRBV27
size: .
J: TRBJ2-7
DNA: TGTGCCAGCAGTCGCGACAGGTCCTTCACCTACGAGCAGTACTTC
CDR3: CASSRDRSFTYEQYF

D: .
V: TRBV12-3/TRBV12-4
size: .
J: TRBJ1-1
DNA: TGTGCCAGCAGTTTAGGGGGTAGTGCTGAAGCTTTCTTT
CDR3: CASSLGGSAEAFF

D: TRBD1
V: TRBV6-5
size: .
J: TRBJ1-2
DNA: TGTGCCAGCAGCTACAGTGTGACAGGGGGTTACTATGGCTACACCTTC
CDR3: CASSYSVTGGYYGYTF

D: .
V: TRBV30
size: .
J: TRBJ2-1
DNA: TGTGCCTGGGGGACTGACAATGAGCAGTTCTTC
CDR3: CAWGTDNEQFF

D: .
V: TRBV9
size: .
J: TRBJ2-1
DNA: TGTGCCAGCAGCCCCGGGACCTCCCCGGGAGAGCAGTTCTTC
CDR3: CASSPGTSPGEQFF

D: .
V: TRBV6-2/TRBV6-3
size: .
J: TRBJ1-1
DNA: TGTGCCAGCAGTTACTCCGCCGTAGGGGAGGCTTTCTTT
CDR3: CASSYSAVGEAFF

D: .
V: TRBV19
size: .
J: TRBJ2-1
DNA: TGTGCCAGTAGTATAACGTCCCCGGTTATCCCGACTGAGCAGTTCTTC
CDR3: CASSITSPVIPTEQFF

D: .
V: TRBV7-2
size: .
J: TRBJ2-1
DNA: TGTGCCAGCAGCCCGGGGAATGATCAGTTCTTC
CDR3: CASSPGNDQFF

D: .
V: TRBV28
size: .
J: TRBJ2-7
DNA: TGTGCCAGCAGTTCAAGAACAGGAAGCGCCTACGAGCAGTACTTC
CDR3: CASSSRTGSAYEQYF

D: .
V: TRBV19
size: .
J: TRBJ1-3
DNA: TGTGCCAGTAGTACCCCCGGTTATGGAAACACCATATATTTT
CDR3: CASSTPGYGNTIYF

D: TRBD2
V: TRBV3-1/TRBV3-2
size: .
J: TRBJ2-7
DNA: TGTGCCAGCAGCCAAGATCGGACTAGCGGGGCCTACGAGCAGTACTTC
CDR3: CASSQDRTSGAYEQYF

D: .
V: TRBV6-6
size: .
J: TRBJ1-4
DNA: TGTGCCAGCAGTCCTAGTTACGGGGGGCGAACTAATGAAAAACTGTTTTTT
CDR3: CASSPSYGGRTNEKLFF

D: .
V: TRBV25-1
size: .
J: TRBJ2-7
DNA: TGTGCCAGCGGGGGGGGCAGTCAATACGAGCAGTACTTC
CDR3: CASGGGSQYEQYF

D: .
V: TRBV24-1
size: .
J: TRBJ2-3
DNA: TGTGCCACCAGTGATCCGCCGGGGCCTCTCACAGTTGATACGCAGTATTTT
CDR3: CATSDPPGPLTVDTQYF

D: TRBD1
V: TRBV2
size: .
J: TRBJ2-2
DNA: TGTGCCAGCAGTTCCGGACAGGGTCAGTACACCGGGGAGCTGTTTTTT
CDR3: CASSSGQGQYTGELFF

D: TRBD2
V: TRBV18
size: .
J: TRBJ2-5
DNA: TGTGCCAGCTCACCATGGTGGGGGATACTAGCGGAGCAAGAGACCCAGTACTTC
CDR3: CASSPWWGILAEQETQYF

D: .
V: TRBV7-2
size: .
J: TRBJ2-3
DNA: TGTGCCAGCAGCTCAGGGTTCGGGGATACGCAGTATTTT
CDR3: CASSSGFGDTQYF

D: .
V: TRBV28
size: .
J: TRBJ1-6
DNA: TGTGCCAGCAGTTACGGCCCCTCCGAGCACTTT
CDR3: CASSYGPSEHF

D: TRBD1
V: TRBV18
size: few
J: TRBJ1-6
DNA: TGTGCCAGCTCATCGGGACAGGGGGCGCAGAATTCACCCCTCCACTTT
CDR3: CASSSGQGAQNSPLHF

D: .
V: TRBV23-1
size: .
J: TRBJ1-2
DNA: TGCGCCAGCCGGGAGACGAGGGGAAGTTATGGCTACACCTTC
CDR3: CASRETRGSYGYTF

D: .
V: TRBV2
size: .
J: TRBJ1-5
DNA: TGTGCCAGCAGTGAAGACAATCAGCCCCAGCATTTT
CDR3: CASSEDNQPQHF

D: .
V: TRBV25-1
size: once
J: TRBJ2-1
DNA: TGTGCCAGCAGTCAAGGTTATAATGAGCAGTTCTTC
CDR3: CASSQGYNEQFF

D: .
V: TRBV7-9
size: once
J: TRBJ2-1
DNA: TGTGCCAGCAGCTCCATACTATCGAGTGGTGAGCAGTTCTTC
CDR3: CASSSILSSGEQFF

D: .
V: TRBV2
size: once
J: TRBJ2-1
DNA: TGTGCCAGCAGTGAAGGGGGGAGCTCCTACAATGAGCAGTTCTTC
CDR3: CASSEGGSSYNEQFF

D: .
V: TRBV6-5
size: .
J: TRBJ2-7
DNA: TGTGCCAGCAGTTACGGTAGCGGAACCTACGAGCAGTACTTC
CDR3: CASSYGSGTYEQYF

D: .
V: TRBV20-1
size: .
J: TRBJ2-3
DNA: TGCAGTGCTAGTGGGGTGGGGCGGGGCCACACAGATACGCAGTATTTT
CDR3: CSASGVGRGHTDTQYF

D: .
V: TRBV28
size: few
J: TRBJ2-7
DNA: TGTGCCAGCAGTTTTAGTTTTAGACGCTCCTACGAGCAGTACTTC
CDR3: CASSFSFRRSYEQYF

D: .
V: TRBV9
size: .
J: TRBJ2-7
DNA: TGTGCCAGCAGCTTAAACTCCTACGAGCAGTACTTC
CDR3: CASSLNSYEQYF

D: TRBD1
V: TRBV7-9
size: .
J: TRBJ2-6
DNA: TGTGCCAGCAGCCAGGGACAGGGTGGTTCTGGGGCCAACGTCCTGACTTTC
CDR3: CASSQGQGGSGANVLTF

D: .
V: TRBV19
size: .
J: TRBJ1-6
DNA: TGTGCCAGTAGTATAGTCGGGGGTCTGGGTTCACCCCTCCACTTT
CDR3: CASSIVGGLGSPLHF

D: TRBD2
V: TRBV9
size: .
J: TRBJ2-5
DNA: TGTGCCAGCAGCGCCGGGACTAGCGGGGCGGAGACCCAGTACTTC
CDR3: CASSAGTSGAETQYF

D: .
V: TRBV19
size: .
J: TRBJ1-3
DNA: TGTGCCAGTAGTATTCGGCCGTTGATTGGAAACACCATATATTTT
CDR3: CASSIRPLIGNTIYF

D: .
V: TRBV30
size: few
J: TRBJ1-2
DNA: TGTGCCTGGATAATACCCACGGGGGCGAAGGGCTACACCTTC
CDR3: CAWIIPTGAKGYTF

D: .
V: TRBV6-6
size: once
J: TRBJ2-3
DNA: TGTGCCAGCCGGGGCCGGGAAAGCACAGATACGCAGTATTTT
CDR3: CASRGRESTDTQYF

D: TRBD2
V: TRBV7-2
size: .
J: TRBJ2-1
DNA: TGTGCCAGCAGCACGCGACTAGCGGGTGCGTCAAATGAGCAGTTCTTC
CDR3: CASSTRLAGASNEQFF

D: .
V: TRBV28
size: .
J: TRBJ2-2
DNA: TGTGCCAGCATGGGGGCAGGCGCCCCCGGGGAGCTGTTTTTT
CDR3: CASMGAGAPGELFF

D: .
V: TRBV18
size: .
J: TRBJ2-3
DNA: TGTGCCAGCTCACCCGGTGGGCGGGGCCCAGATACGCAGTATTTT
CDR3: CASSPGGRGPDTQYF

D: .
V: TRBV30
size: once
J: TRBJ2-1
DNA: TGTGCCTGGAGTGTAAACGAGTACAATGAGCAGTTCTTC
CDR3: CAWSVNEYNEQFF

D: .
V: TRBV27
size: .
J: TRBJ2-1
DNA: TGTGCCAGCAGTTTAGGTAGCTCCTACAATGAGCAGTTCTTC
CDR3: CASSLGSSYNEQFF

D: TRBD2
V: TRBV11-2
size: .
J: TRBJ2-5
DNA: TGTGCCAGCAGCTACGACCCGGGACTAGCGGGGGAGACCCAGTACTTC
CDR3: CASSYDPGLAGETQYF